This is a list of T cell receptor beta chains from one sample in a study of control samples from healthy donors and cancer patients. Only in-frame clones appear in the TCRdb table, and some are missing; sequencing was by immunoSEQ multiplex PCR. Counted here are approximately 100,000 clones, about 89% occurring once; the ten biggest clones make up 7.5% to 10%. Sequenced sample: blood. The receptor set was obtained from a man aged 30-40 years in good health. Each CDR3 is given with its conserved first and last residue. D genes are given only for firm matches. Expanded clones are given a class, and other clones once, few, many or no size at all.

DNA	CDR3	V	D	size	J
TGTGCCAGCAGTGAAGCGGGGGGCGCAGGCTATGGCTACACCTTC	CASSEAGGAGYGYTF	TRBV2	-	few	TRBJ1-2
TGTGCCAGCAGCTCCGGGACAGGGGGGGCCGGGGAGACCCAGTACTTC	CASSSGTGGAGETQYF	TRBV27	TRBD1	-	TRBJ2-5
TGCGCCAGCAGCCGCCAACCCTCGTTGACAGGGATATACACCGGGGAGCTGTTTTTT	CASSRQPSLTGIYTGELFF	TRBV4-3	TRBD1	-	TRBJ2-2
TGTGCCAGCAGCTTAGTCTCGTCAGGGGAAGAGACCCAGTACTTC	CASSLVSSGEETQYF	TRBV7-2	-	-	TRBJ2-5
TGTGCCAGCAGTAGGGAGCTGGGCTATGGCTACACCTTC	CASSRELGYGYTF	TRBV2	-	-	TRBJ1-2
TGTGCCAGCAGAGAGGGTTTTCGCTCTGGGGCCAACGTCCTGACTTTC	CASREGFRSGANVLTF	TRBV19	-	few	TRBJ2-6
TGTGCCAGCAGCCCCCTCAAAGCGGGGGGCACAGATACGCAGTATTTT	CASSPLKAGGTDTQYF	TRBV7-3	TRBD2	-	TRBJ2-3
TGTGCCAGCTGGGGGTGGGCTGGGGGGGGCATGAACACTGAAGCTTTCTTT	CASWGWAGGGMNTEAFF	TRBV27	-	-	TRBJ1-1
TGTGCCAGCAGCTTAGGTCAGGAGGACTACACCTTC	CASSLGQEDYTF	TRBV11-3	-	once	TRBJ1-2
TGTGCCAGCAGTTCCCCGGGGGGCCGTGTGGCTTTCTTT	CASSSPGGRVAFF	TRBV2	-	-	TRBJ1-1
TGTGCCAGCAGTTACTCGGACACCGGGAGCTACGAGCAGTACTTC	CASSYSDTGSYEQYF	TRBV6-5	-	-	TRBJ2-7
TGTGCCAACAGGGGATTAGCGGGAGGGAATTACAATGAGCAGTTCTTC	CANRGLAGGNYNEQFF	TRBV28	TRBD2	-	TRBJ2-1
TGTGCCAGTAGTAACAGGGACCGCGGGTCCTATGGCTACACCTTC	CASSNRDRGSYGYTF	TRBV19	-	-	TRBJ1-2
TGTGCCAGCAGCTTAGACGGACAGGGGGGAAAGACCCAGTACTTC	CASSLDGQGGKTQYF	TRBV7-2	TRBD1	-	TRBJ2-5
TGTGCCACCAGTGCCCCAGGGGGCCAAGAGACCCAGTACTTC	CATSAPGGQETQYF	TRBV24-1	TRBD1	-	TRBJ2-5
TGTGCCAGCTCACCGCGGTCAGGGGGGGACTACAATGAGCAGTTCTTC	CASSPRSGGDYNEQFF	TRBV18	-	-	TRBJ2-1
TGTGCCAGCAGCGGGGGCTCTGGAAACACCATATATTTT	CASSGGSGNTIYF	TRBV9	-	-	TRBJ1-3
TGTGCCACCAGTGATCCCGCGGGGGCCGGGGAGCTGTTTTTT	CATSDPAGAGELFF	TRBV24-1	TRBD2	-	TRBJ2-2
TGTGCCAGCAGTTCGATAAACCGACTAGCGGGGTCCAATGAGCAGTTCTTC	CASSSINRLAGSNEQFF	TRBV27	TRBD2	-	TRBJ2-1
TGTGCCAGCAGCCAAGTATCGGCAGGGAACACTGAAGCTTTCTTT	CASSQVSAGNTEAFF	TRBV3-1/TRBV3-2	-	-	TRBJ1-1
TGCAGTGCTAGTACGTCCCCCGCAGGGGATAACTATGGCTACACCTTC	CSASTSPAGDNYGYTF	TRBV20-1	-	-	TRBJ1-2
TGTGCCAGTAGACTGGGCGCAGGGACAGCAGACTCCGGCACCTTC	CASRLGAGTADSGTF	TRBV19	TRBD1	once	TRBJ1-2
TGTGCCAGCTCACCATTTAGATTTCGACACCACCAAGAGACCCAGTACTTC	CASSPFRFRHHQETQYF	TRBV18	-	-	TRBJ2-5
TGTGCCAGCAGCCTGGACTCTGGGGCCAACGTCCTGACTTTC	CASSLDSGANVLTF	TRBV5-4	-	-	TRBJ2-6
TGTGCCAGTAGTAGTCAGGGGGTGGTCTACACCTTC	CASSSQGVVYTF	TRBV19	TRBD1	-	TRBJ1-2
TGTGCCAGCAGTGACGTAGGAGACAGGAGGGAGGCTTTCTTT	CASSDVGDRREAFF	TRBV2	-	-	TRBJ1-1
TGTGCCAGCAGCGTTAGGAAGGGGCTTGTAGGCACAGATACGCAGTATTTT	CASSVRKGLVGTDTQYF	TRBV5-6	-	-	TRBJ2-3
TGCGCCAGCAGCTTGGTGGGCAGGGGCCGTCACACAGATACGCAGTATTTT	CASSLVGRGRHTDTQYF	TRBV5-1	-	-	TRBJ2-3
TGTGCCAGCCAAGACGGGACCGGGGAGCTGTTTTTT	CASQDGTGELFF	TRBV6-5	-	-	TRBJ2-2
TGCAGCGTGGCAGGGGTTGCTGGCTACACCTTC	CSVAGVAGYTF	TRBV29-1	-	-	TRBJ1-2
TGTGCCAGCAGTTTCTTCAGGGGTAACACCGGGGAGCTGTTTTTT	CASSFFRGNTGELFF	TRBV6-2/TRBV6-3	-	-	TRBJ2-2
TGTGCCTCCTCCCCCACGGCGACGGAGACCCAGTACTTC	CASSPTATETQYF	TRBV6-5	-	-	TRBJ2-5
TGTGCCAGCTTGGGGGAGACCCAGTACTTC	CASLGETQYF	TRBV11-2	-	once	TRBJ2-5
TGTGCCAGCAGTGAAAGAGGCGGCACTAGCACAGATACGCAGTATTTT	CASSERGGTSTDTQYF	TRBV6-1	-	-	TRBJ2-3
TGTGCCAGCAGCGAGAGGACCGGACAGGGAAGAGGCTACACCTTC	CASSERTGQGRGYTF	TRBV7-2	TRBD1	-	TRBJ1-2
TGTGCCAGCAGCTCCCTGGGTCATACGCAGTATTTT	CASSSLGHTQYF	TRBV13	-	once	TRBJ2-3
TGTGCCACCAGCAGGGGGGAAACGGAAAAACTGTTTTTT	CATSRGETEKLFF	TRBV15	-	-	TRBJ1-4
TGTGCCAGCAGTGATGGCTACAGGGCGAGTTCACCCCTCCACTTT	CASSDGYRASSPLHF	TRBV2	-	few	TRBJ1-6
TGTGCCAGCAGCGGGGGGGACACCGGGGAGCTGTTTTTT	CASSGGDTGELFF	TRBV6-5	TRBD2	few	TRBJ2-2
TGTGCCAGTAGTATAGACAGGCGAGAGACCCAGTACTTC	CASSIDRRETQYF	TRBV19	-	-	TRBJ2-5
TGTGCCAGCAGTCTCCAGCCCTACACTGAAGCTTTCTTT	CASSLQPYTEAFF	TRBV6-4	-	-	TRBJ1-1
TGCGCCAGCAGCCATGATTCATGGACTAGAGTCAATGAGCAGTTCTTC	CASSHDSWTRVNEQFF	TRBV4-3	TRBD2	-	TRBJ2-1
TGTGCCAGCAGTCCCAGACAGGGGTCCCGTGTGAACACCGGGGAGCTGTTTTTT	CASSPRQGSRVNTGELFF	TRBV6-2/TRBV6-3	TRBD1	-	TRBJ2-2
TGTGCCAGCAGTCCGACTAGCGGGCCGAAACAAGAGACCCAGTACTTC	CASSPTSGPKQETQYF	TRBV6-2/TRBV6-3	TRBD2	-	TRBJ2-5
TGTGCCTGGAGTGTAAGGGCACGCGAAGCTTTCTTT	CAWSVRAREAFF	TRBV30	-	-	TRBJ1-1
TGCAGTGCTAGTTCGGGGAACACCGGGGAGCTGTTTTTT	CSASSGNTGELFF	TRBV20-1	-	-	TRBJ2-2
TGTGCCAGCAGCAAGGGTCCCGGAAACACCATATATTTT	CASSKGPGNTIYF	TRBV14	-	once	TRBJ1-3
TGTGCCAGCAGTTTAAGGGGTTACAATGAGCAGTTCTTC	CASSLRGYNEQFF	TRBV12-3/TRBV12-4	-	-	TRBJ2-1
TGTGCCAGCAGCTTAACTCAGATATCTAACTATGGCTACACCTTC	CASSLTQISNYGYTF	TRBV7-3	-	-	TRBJ1-2
TGTGCCAGCAGCCAGAGACAGGGCAGCGGCTACACCTTC	CASSQRQGSGYTF	TRBV3-1/TRBV3-2	TRBD1	-	TRBJ1-2
TGTGCCTGGAGTACAGGGGGCTCTGGAAACACCATATATTTT	CAWSTGGSGNTIYF	TRBV30	TRBD1	-	TRBJ1-3
TGTGCCAGCAGTTTTCCAGGGGGCGCGAACACTGAAGCTTTCTTT	CASSFPGGANTEAFF	TRBV6-5	TRBD1	-	TRBJ1-1
TGCAGCGTCGCGAGAATAGGGGAGCGAGCTTTCTTT	CSVARIGERAFF	TRBV29-1	-	-	TRBJ1-1
TGTGCCAGCAGCTTGGGGGACAGGGGAAGGGCAGATACGCAGTATTTT	CASSLGDRGRADTQYF	TRBV5-4	TRBD1	few	TRBJ2-3
TGTGCCAGCAGCCCCTATCAATCGACTAGCGGGAGTAGCACAGATACGCAGTATTTT	CASSPYQSTSGSSTDTQYF	TRBV6-2/TRBV6-3	TRBD2	-	TRBJ2-3
TGTGCCAGCAGCCCGGGACTAGCGGACCTCAATGAGCAGTTCTTC	CASSPGLADLNEQFF	TRBV9	TRBD2	-	TRBJ2-1
TGTGCCAGCAGCGACCCTTCCAGGGGTTCGGAGACCCAGTACTTC	CASSDPSRGSETQYF	TRBV25-1	-	-	TRBJ2-5
TGTGCCAGCAGCTTGATCAGCTCTAGCACAGATACGCAGTATTTT	CASSLISSSTDTQYF	TRBV5-6	-	-	TRBJ2-3
TGTGCCAGCTCACGGGACCAGACGAGCTGGGGCTCCTATAATTCACCCCTCCACTTT	CASSRDQTSWGSYNSPLHF	TRBV18	-	-	TRBJ1-6
TGTGCCAGCAGCTTAGAGGCGGGAGAAGGCATTGATACGCAGTATTTT	CASSLEAGEGIDTQYF	TRBV11-1	TRBD2	-	TRBJ2-3